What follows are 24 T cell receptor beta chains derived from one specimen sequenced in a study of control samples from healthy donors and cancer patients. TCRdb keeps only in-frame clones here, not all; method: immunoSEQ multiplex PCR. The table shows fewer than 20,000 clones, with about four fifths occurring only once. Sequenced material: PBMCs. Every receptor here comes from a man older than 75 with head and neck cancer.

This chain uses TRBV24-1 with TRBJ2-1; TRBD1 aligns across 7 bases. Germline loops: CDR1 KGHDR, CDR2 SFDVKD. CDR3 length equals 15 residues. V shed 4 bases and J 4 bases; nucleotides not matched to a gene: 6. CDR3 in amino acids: CATSEDGGQYNEQFF. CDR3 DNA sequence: TGTGCCACCAGTGAAGATGGGGGACAGTACAATGAGCAGTTCTTC.

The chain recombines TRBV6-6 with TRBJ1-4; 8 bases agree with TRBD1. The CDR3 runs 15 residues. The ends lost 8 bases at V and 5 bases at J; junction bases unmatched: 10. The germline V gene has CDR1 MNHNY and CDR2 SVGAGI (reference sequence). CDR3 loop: CASGLAAGGNEKLFF. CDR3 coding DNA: TGTGCCAGCGGGCTCGCGGCAGGGGGCAATGAAAAACTGTTTTTT.

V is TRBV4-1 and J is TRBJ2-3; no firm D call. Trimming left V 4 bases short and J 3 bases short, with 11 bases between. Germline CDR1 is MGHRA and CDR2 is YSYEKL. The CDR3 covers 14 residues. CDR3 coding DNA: TGCGCCAGCAGCCCTACTTTAGGGACAGATACGCAGTATTTT. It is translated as CASSPTLGTDTQYF.

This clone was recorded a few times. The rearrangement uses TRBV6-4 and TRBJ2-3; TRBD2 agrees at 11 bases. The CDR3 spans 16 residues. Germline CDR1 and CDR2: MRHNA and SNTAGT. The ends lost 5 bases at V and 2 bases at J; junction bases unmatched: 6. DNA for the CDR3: TGTGCCAGCAGTTATACTAGCGGGGGACCCACAGATACGCAGTATTTT. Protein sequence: CASSYTSGGPTDTQYF.

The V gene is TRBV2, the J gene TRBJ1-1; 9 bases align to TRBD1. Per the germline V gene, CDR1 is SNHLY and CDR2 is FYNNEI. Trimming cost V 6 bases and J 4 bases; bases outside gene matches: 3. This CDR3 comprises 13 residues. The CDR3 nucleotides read TGTGCCAGCAGGGGACAGGGAAGCACTGAAGCTTTCTTT. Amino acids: CASRGQGSTEAFF.

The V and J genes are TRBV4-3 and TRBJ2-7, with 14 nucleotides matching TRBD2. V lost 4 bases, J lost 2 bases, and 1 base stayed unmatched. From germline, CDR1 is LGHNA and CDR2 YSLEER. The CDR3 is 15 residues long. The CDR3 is CASSLGLAGAYEQYF. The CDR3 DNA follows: TGCGCCAGCAGCCTGGGACTAGCGGGAGCCTACGAGCAGTACTTC.

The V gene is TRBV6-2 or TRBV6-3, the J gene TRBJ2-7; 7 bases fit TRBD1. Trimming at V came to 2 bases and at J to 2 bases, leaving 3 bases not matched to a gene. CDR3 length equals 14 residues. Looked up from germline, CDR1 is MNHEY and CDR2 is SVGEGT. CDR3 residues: CASSYPGQPYEQYF. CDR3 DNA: TGTGCCAGCAGTTACCCGGGACAGCCCTACGAGCAGTACTTC.

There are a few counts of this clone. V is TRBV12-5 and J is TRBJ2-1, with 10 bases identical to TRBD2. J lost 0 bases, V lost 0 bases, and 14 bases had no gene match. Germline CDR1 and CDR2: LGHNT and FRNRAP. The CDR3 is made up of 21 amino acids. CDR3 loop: CASGLVLPAGGFQSSYNEQFF. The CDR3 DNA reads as TGTGCTAGTGGTTTGGTACTCCCAGCGGGAGGGTTCCAAAGCTCCTACAATGAGCAGTTCTTC. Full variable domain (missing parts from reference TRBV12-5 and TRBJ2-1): DARVTQTPRHKVTEMGQEVTMRCQPILGHNTVFWYRQTMMQGLELLAYFRNRAPLDDSGMPKDRFSAEMPDATLATLKIQPSEPRDSAVYFCASGLVLPAGGFQSSYNEQFFGPGTRLTVL.

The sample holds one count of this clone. CDR3 sequence (DNA): TGTGCCAGTAGCCCTACAGGGCGCCTCTACGAGCAGTACTTC. Its protein product is CASSPTGRLYEQYF. This chain connects TRBV19 to TRBJ2-7, with D tentatively TRBD1 (6 bases). The CDR3 sequence is 14 residues long. Germline V CDR1 and CDR2: LNHDA, SQIVND (reference sequence). With 6 bases removed from V and 3 bases from J, the gap between germline ends came to 15 bases.

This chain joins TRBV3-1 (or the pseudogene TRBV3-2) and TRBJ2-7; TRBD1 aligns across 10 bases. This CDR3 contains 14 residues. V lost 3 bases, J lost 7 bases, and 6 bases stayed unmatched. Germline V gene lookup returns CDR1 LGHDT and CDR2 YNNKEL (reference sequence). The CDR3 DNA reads TGTGCCAGCAGCCAGACAGGGGGCACGAGGGAGCAGTACTTC. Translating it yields CASSQTGGTREQYF.

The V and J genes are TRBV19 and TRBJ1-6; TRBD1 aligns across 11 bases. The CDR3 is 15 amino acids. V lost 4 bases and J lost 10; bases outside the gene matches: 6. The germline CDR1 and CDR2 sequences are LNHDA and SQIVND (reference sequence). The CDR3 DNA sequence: TGTGCCAGTAGTACACGGGACAGGGGGGAATCACCCCTCCACTTT. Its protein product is CASSTRDRGESPLHF.

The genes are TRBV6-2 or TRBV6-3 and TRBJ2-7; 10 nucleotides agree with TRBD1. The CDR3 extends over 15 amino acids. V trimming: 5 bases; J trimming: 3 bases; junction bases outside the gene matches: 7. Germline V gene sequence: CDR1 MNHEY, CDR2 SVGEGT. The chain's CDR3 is CASSLDRGELYEQYF. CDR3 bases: TGTGCCAGCAGTCTGGACAGGGGGGAACTCTACGAGCAGTACTTC.

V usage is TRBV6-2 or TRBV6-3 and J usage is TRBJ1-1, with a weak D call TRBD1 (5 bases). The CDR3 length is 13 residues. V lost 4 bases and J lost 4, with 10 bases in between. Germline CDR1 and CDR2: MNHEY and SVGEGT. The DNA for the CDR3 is TGTGCCAGCAGTTTTCTGGGGGGCACTGAAGCTTTCTTT. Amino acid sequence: CASSFLGGTEAFF.

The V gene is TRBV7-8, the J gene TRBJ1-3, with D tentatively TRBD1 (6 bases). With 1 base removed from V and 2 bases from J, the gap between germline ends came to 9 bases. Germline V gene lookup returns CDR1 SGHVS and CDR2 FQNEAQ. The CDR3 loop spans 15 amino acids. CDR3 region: CASSLETGAGNTIYF. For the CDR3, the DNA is TGTGCCAGCAGCTTAGAGACAGGTGCTGGAAACACCATATATTTT.

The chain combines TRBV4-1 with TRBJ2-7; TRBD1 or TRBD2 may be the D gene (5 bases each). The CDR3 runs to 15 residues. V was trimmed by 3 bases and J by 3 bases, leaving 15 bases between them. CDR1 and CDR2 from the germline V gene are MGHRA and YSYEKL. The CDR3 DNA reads TGCGCCAGCAGCCACCTCCAGGGAGCCTACTACGAGCAGTACTTC. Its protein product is CASSHLQGAYYEQYF.

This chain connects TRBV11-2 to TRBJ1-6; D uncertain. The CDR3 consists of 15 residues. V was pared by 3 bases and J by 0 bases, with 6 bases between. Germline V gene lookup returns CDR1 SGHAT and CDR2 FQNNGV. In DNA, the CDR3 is TGTGCCAGCAGCTTCGGTAGCTCCTATAATTCACCCCTCCACTTT. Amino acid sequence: CASSFGSSYNSPLHF.

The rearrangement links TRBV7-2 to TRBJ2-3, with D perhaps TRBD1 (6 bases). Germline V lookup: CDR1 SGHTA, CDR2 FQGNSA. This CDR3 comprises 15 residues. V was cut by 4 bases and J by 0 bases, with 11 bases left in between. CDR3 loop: CASSSQGLSTDTQYF. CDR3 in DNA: TGTGCCAGCAGCTCGCAGGGGCTTAGCACAGATACGCAGTATTTT.

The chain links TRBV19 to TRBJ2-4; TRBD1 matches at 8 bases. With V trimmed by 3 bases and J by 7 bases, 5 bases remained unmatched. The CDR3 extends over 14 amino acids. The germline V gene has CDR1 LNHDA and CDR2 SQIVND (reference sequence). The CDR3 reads CASSMQGASNIQYF. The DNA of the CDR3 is TGTGCCAGTAGTATGCAGGGGGCATCTAACATTCAGTACTTC.

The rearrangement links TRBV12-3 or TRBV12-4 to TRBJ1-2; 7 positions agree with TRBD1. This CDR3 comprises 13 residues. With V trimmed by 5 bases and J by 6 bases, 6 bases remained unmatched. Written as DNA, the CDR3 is TGTGCCAGCAGTCGAACGACAGGGCATGGCTACACCTTC. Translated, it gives CASSRTTGHGYTF.

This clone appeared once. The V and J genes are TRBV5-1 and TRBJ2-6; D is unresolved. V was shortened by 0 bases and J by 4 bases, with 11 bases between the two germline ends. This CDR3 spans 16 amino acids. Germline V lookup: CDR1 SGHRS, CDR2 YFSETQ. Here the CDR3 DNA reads TGCGCCAGCAGCTTGGCCTTCAGTGCCGGGGCCAACGTCCTGACTTTC. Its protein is CASSLAFSAGANVLTF.

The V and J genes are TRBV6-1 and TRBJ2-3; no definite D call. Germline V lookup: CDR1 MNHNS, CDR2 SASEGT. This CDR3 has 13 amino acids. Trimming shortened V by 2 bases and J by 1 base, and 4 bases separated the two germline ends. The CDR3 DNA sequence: TGTGCCAGCAGTGAAATCCGCACAGATACGCAGTATTTT. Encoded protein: CASSEIRTDTQYF.

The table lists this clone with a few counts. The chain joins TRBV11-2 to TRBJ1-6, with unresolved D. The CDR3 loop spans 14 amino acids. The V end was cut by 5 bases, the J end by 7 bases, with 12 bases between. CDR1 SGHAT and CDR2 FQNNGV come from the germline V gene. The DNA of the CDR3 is TGTGCCAGCAGCCAAACCGGGTCCAATTCACCCCTCCACTTT. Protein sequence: CASSQTGSNSPLHF.

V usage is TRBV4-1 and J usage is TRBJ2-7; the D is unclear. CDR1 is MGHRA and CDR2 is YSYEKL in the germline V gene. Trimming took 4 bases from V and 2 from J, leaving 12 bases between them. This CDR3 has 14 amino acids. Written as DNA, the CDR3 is TGCGCCAGCAGCCCGCCCGGGCCGACCTACGAGCAGTACTTC. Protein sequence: CASSPPGPTYEQYF.

The CDR3 spells CASSNEGTEAFF. CDR3 bases: TGTGCCAGTAGTAACGAGGGCACTGAAGCTTTCTTT. The chain combines TRBV19 with TRBJ1-1, with D unclear. Germline lookup yields CDR1 LNHDA and CDR2 SQIVND (reference sequence). Trimming took off 4 bases at V and 4 bases at J, with 7 bases between the two ends. The CDR3 is made up of 12 amino acids. Full variable domain (outside the CDR3, taken from reference TRBV19 and TRBJ1-1): DGGITQSPKYLFRKEGQNVTLSCEQNLNHDAMYWYRQDPGQGLRLIYYSQIVNDFQKGDIAEGYSVSREKKESFPLTVTSAQKNPTAFYLCASSNEGTEAFFGQGTRLTVV.